The sequence of this T cell receptor beta chain was determined in a study of CD8+CD57+ T cells in acquired aplastic anemia. The study's findings and limits: Significant differences in CD8+ Simpson's diversity were not observed between patients and controls. It was found that some 31 CD8+ CDR3 sequences were shared between patients and controls.

To note about this clonotype: Its antigen is not known.

Patients chosen for sequencing had CD8+CD57+ cells that had expanded, as shown by flow cytometry. Patients had not yet gotten any therapy when their blood was taken for sampling. This CDR3 spans 15 amino acids. Trimming stripped 5 bases from V and 1 base from J, with 13 bases between. Germline CDR1 SEHNR, CDR2 FQNEAQ (reference sequence). Profiling of TCR beta VDJ combinations and CDR3 sequences used genomic DNA as template. TCRdb re-called the reads through MiXCR, storing one row per CDR3 protein. The table records roughly 290,000 distinct CDR3 sequences, about 50% of them present only once. Source material: sorted CD4+, CD8+, or CD8+CD57+ T cells (not recorded which) from PBMCs. The TCR comes from a human donor with aplastic anemia. J is TRBJ2-3 and V is TRBV7-9, with D possibly being TRBD1 or TRBD2 (6 bases each). CDR3 loop: CASSPRGDGTDTQYF. The CDR3 DNA follows: TGTGCCAGCAGCCCAAGGGGGGACGGCACAGATACGCAGTATTTT.